This TCR beta chain was profiled in a study of blood T cell repertoires in COVID-19. Study summary: COVID-19 samples, acute and convalescent, were from the United States, Italy and Spain. Sources were T cells, B-cell-depleted T cells, or PBMCs; the material itself was cDNA or gDNA.

Original processing methods: Scientists estimated how many nucleated cells there were by amplifying reference gene primers. Repertoires were generated with immunoSEQ multiplex PCR, while TCRdb's copy carries only in-frame clones and drops some. From that table come the V and J calls and clone size; the DNA was used to work out D and trimming. Counted here are around 36,000 clones, almost 85% occurring once; the ten biggest clones make up roughly 40%. The CDR3 is 14 amino acids. The V end was cut by 8 bases, the J end by 7 bases, with 17 bases between. CDR1 and CDR2 from the germline V gene are LNHDA and SQIVND (reference sequence).

The chain links TRBV19 to TRBJ1-4, with D possibly matching TRBD1 (6 bases). The receptor was derived from a man older than 75 with active or convalescent COVID-19. The sample was peripheral blood. Here the CDR3 DNA reads TGTGCCAGTGCAGAGCGGGGGGCAGGTGAAAAACTGTTTTTT. Its protein product is CASAERGAGEKLFF.